The rows below give T cell receptor beta chains drawn from one sample of a study of early T cells in non-severe SARS-CoV-2 infection. TCRdb reprocessed the 5' RACE reads with MiXCR, giving one entry per CDR3 protein. The sample has tens of thousands of distinct CDR3 sequences; about 16% are singletons. The sample comprised whole blood. The receptors originated from an adult who was a healthcare worker with PCR-confirmed SARS-CoV-2 infection or an uninfected control (not recorded which). CDR3s include the opening cysteine and the closing phenylalanine or tryptophan. The D gene is left open where the match is weak. Expanded clones are given a class, and other clones once, few, many or no size at all.

clone_size: many; v_call: TRBV9; d_call: NA; j_call: TRBJ2-6; cdr3_nt: TGTGCCAGCAGCGTAGGCGGCGGAAACTCTGGGGCCAACGTCCTGACTTTC; cdr3_aa: CASSVGGGNSGANVLTF
clone_size: many; v_call: TRBV5-1; d_call: NA; j_call: TRBJ2-3; cdr3_nt: TGCGCCAGCAGCTTGGTGGCTAGCGCCGCAGATACGCAGTATTTT; cdr3_aa: CASSLVASAADTQYF
clone_size: NA; v_call: TRBV28; d_call: TRBD1; j_call: TRBJ2-7; cdr3_nt: TGTGCCAGCAGTTTGGCCGGGACAGGGGCTACCTACGAGCAGTACTTC; cdr3_aa: CASSLAGTGATYEQYF
clone_size: few; v_call: TRBV2; d_call: NA; j_call: TRBJ2-1; cdr3_nt: TGTGCCAGCAGTGAGTCGGACGGGATAAATGAGCAGTTCTTC; cdr3_aa: CASSESDGINEQFF
clone_size: NA; v_call: TRBV29-1; d_call: TRBD2; j_call: TRBJ2-2; cdr3_nt: TGCAGCGTTACGGGAGGGATGAACACCGGGGAGCTGTTTTTT; cdr3_aa: CSVTGGMNTGELFF
clone_size: NA; v_call: TRBV28; d_call: TRBD2; j_call: TRBJ2-1; cdr3_nt: TGTGCCAGCAGTTCGACTAGCGAGGGCAATGAGCAGTTCTTC; cdr3_aa: CASSSTSEGNEQFF
clone_size: few; v_call: TRBV19; d_call: NA; j_call: TRBJ2-2; cdr3_nt: TGTGCCAGTAGTCCTGGACTCCAAAGGGAGCTGTTTTTT; cdr3_aa: CASSPGLQRELFF
clone_size: few; v_call: TRBV7-2; d_call: NA; j_call: TRBJ1-1; cdr3_nt: TGTGCCAGCAGCTCCTTGTCCTCTGAAGCTTTCTTT; cdr3_aa: CASSSLSSEAFF
clone_size: NA; v_call: TRBV7-2; d_call: NA; j_call: TRBJ2-5; cdr3_nt: TGTGCCAGCAGCTCCGACTGGGGAGAGACCCAGTACTTC; cdr3_aa: CASSSDWGETQYF
clone_size: NA; v_call: TRBV20-1; d_call: NA; j_call: TRBJ2-3; cdr3_nt: TGCAGTGCTTCCGGACTGACGCTAGGTTCTAGCACAGATACGCAGTATTTT; cdr3_aa: CSASGLTLGSSTDTQYF
clone_size: NA; v_call: TRBV29-1; d_call: NA; j_call: TRBJ1-2; cdr3_nt: TGCAGCGTTGTCGAGCTCTATGGCTACACCTTC; cdr3_aa: CSVVELYGYTF
clone_size: many; v_call: TRBV5-5; d_call: TRBD1; j_call: TRBJ1-1; cdr3_nt: TGTGCCAGCAGCCTGTACCCCCCGACAGGGTGGACTGAAGCTTTCTTT; cdr3_aa: CASSLYPPTGWTEAFF
clone_size: many; v_call: TRBV20-1; d_call: NA; j_call: TRBJ2-1; cdr3_nt: TGCAGTGCTAGAAGACTAGTCAATGAGCAGTTCTTC; cdr3_aa: CSARRLVNEQFF
clone_size: few; v_call: TRBV6-6; d_call: TRBD2; j_call: TRBJ2-1; cdr3_nt: TGTGCCAGCAGCTCCGGGACTAGCATTGAGCAGTTCTTC; cdr3_aa: CASSSGTSIEQFF